These 30 T cell receptor beta chains share one sample of origin, sequenced in a study of T-cell memory formation after mild COVID-19. TCRdb ran MiXCR on the 5' RACE reads and lists one entry per CDR3 protein. The sample records 350,000 to 500,000 distinct CDR3 sequences, over 15% being singletons. Material for sequencing was PBMCs or a T cell subset sorted from them (not recorded which). These receptors came from an adult woman who had mild COVID-19 (a few samples of this study predate the infection). Cell type and time point are not known.

This clonotype has only a few counts. The J gene is TRBJ2-3, the V gene TRBV25-1; 9 nucleotides agree with TRBD1. V was clipped by 2 bases and J by 4 bases; unmatched bases: 7. The CDR3 contains 16 residues. Germline lookup yields CDR1 MGHDK and CDR2 SYGVNS. In nucleotides, the CDR3 is TGTGCCAGCAGTGAAGACGGGACAGGGACCCCAGATACGCAGTATTTT. Its translation is CASSEDGTGTPDTQYF. The variable domain in full, completed from reference TRBV25-1 and TRBJ2-3, reads EADIYQTPRYLVIGTGKKITLECSQTMGHDKMYWYQQDPGMELHLIHYSYGVNSTEKGDLSSESTVSRIRTEHFPLTLESARPSHTSQYLCASSEDGTGTPDTQYFGPGTRLTVL.

The gene calls are TRBV6-2 or TRBV6-3 and TRBJ2-2; D gene ambiguous. The V end lost 6 bases, the J end lost 2 bases, and 16 bases lay between the germline ends. The CDR3 spans 16 residues. Germline loops: CDR1 MNHEY, CDR2 SVGEGT. The CDR3 sequence is CASSLRTSPNTGELFF. CDR3 nucleotides: TGTGCCAGCAGCCTCCGTACGAGCCCTAACACCGGGGAGCTGTTTTTT.

The sample holds a few counts of this clonotype. The V and J genes are TRBV6-4 and TRBJ2-1; D possibly matches TRBD1 or TRBD2 (5 bases each). The V end lost 3 bases, the J end lost 9 bases, and 12 bases lay between the germline ends. Germline CDR1 MRHNA, CDR2 SNTAGT. The CDR3 is made up of 13 amino acids. CDR3 amino acids: CASSDEGRREQFF. CDR3 sequence (DNA): TGTGCCAGCAGTGATGAGGGACGACGTGAGCAGTTCTTC.

This clonotype appeared a few times. The chain carries TRBV12-3 or TRBV12-4 and TRBJ2-1, with TRBD1 matching over 11 bases. Trimming at V came to 3 bases and at J to 10 bases, leaving 8 bases not matched to a gene. There are 15 residues in the CDR3. The CDR3 reads CASSFGTGGAREQFF. The CDR3 DNA follows: TGTGCCAGCAGTTTTGGGACAGGGGGTGCGAGGGAGCAGTTCTTC.

This clonotype was seen only once. This rearrangement joins TRBV30 to TRBJ2-1; 9 bases agree with TRBD2. The germline gives CDR1 GTSNPN, CDR2 SVGIG (reference sequence). This CDR3 contains 13 residues. J lost 4 bases, V lost 5 bases, and 3 bases had no gene match. As DNA, the CDR3 is TGTGCCTGGGCGGGGGGGCCGTACAATGAGCAGTTCTTC. It specifies CAWAGGPYNEQFF.

This clonotype was detected only a few times. V and J are TRBV6-6 and TRBJ1-6; TRBD1 is a possible D gene (6 bases). Germline V lookup: CDR1 MNHNY, CDR2 SVGAGI (reference sequence). With 4 bases removed from V and 7 bases from J, the gap between germline ends came to 17 bases. CDR3 length: 16 residues. CDR3 region: CASSSQGPSTNSPLHF. The CDR3 bases are TGTGCCAGCAGTTCCCAGGGGCCTTCGACCAATTCACCCCTCCACTTT.

The chain uses TRBV6-5 and TRBJ1-3, with 7 bases fitting TRBD1. After removal of 6 bases from V and 6 bases from J, the junction contained 8 bases not matched to a gene. This CDR3 contains 14 residues. From germline, CDR1 is MNHEY and CDR2 SVGAGI. The CDR3 DNA reads TGTGCCAGCAGGAGACAGGGCAATCAAAACACCATATATTTT. The encoded protein is CASRRQGNQNTIYF.

The V and J genes are TRBV9 and TRBJ2-1; 8 bases line up with TRBD2. V trimming: 0 bases; J trimming: 7 bases; junction bases outside the gene matches: 3. The germline V gene encodes CDR1 SGDLS and CDR2 YYNGEE. CDR3 length: 14 amino acids. The CDR3: CASSVGGRRNEQFF. The CDR3 DNA reads TGTGCCAGCAGCGTAGGCGGGAGGAGGAATGAGCAGTTCTTC.

This clonotype was seen only a few times. The rearrangement joins TRBV11-2 to TRBJ2-2; maybe TRBD1 (6 bases). This CDR3 contains 13 residues. Germline loops: CDR1 SGHAT, CDR2 FQNNGV. The ends were cut back, 5 bases at V and 7 bases at J, with 11 bases in the middle. The CDR3 here is CASSPIRGGELFF. Written as DNA, the CDR3 is TGTGCCAGCAGCCCCATCAGGGGCGGGGAGCTGTTTTTT. Filled out from reference TRBV11-2 and TRBJ2-2, the complete variable domain reads EAGVAQSPRYKIIEKRQSVAFWCNPISGHATLYWYQQILGQGPKLLIQFQNNGVVDDSQLPKDRFSAERLKGVDSTLKIQPAKLEDSAVYLCASSPIRGGELFFGEGSRLTVL.

The V call is TRBV5-1, the J call TRBJ1-4; 7 bases align to TRBD1. Germline lookup yields CDR1 SGHRS and CDR2 YFSETQ. This CDR3 region has 14 residues. V shed 4 bases and J 7 bases; nucleotides not matched to a gene: 7. The CDR3 coding sequence is TGCGCCAGCAGCCAGGGGGGGTTTGCTGAAAAACTGTTTTTT. Amino acids: CASSQGGFAEKLFF.

This clonotype has just a few counts. The chain carries TRBV5-1 and TRBJ2-1; D might be TRBD2 (6 bases). The germline gives CDR1 SGHRS, CDR2 YFSETQ. V lost 6 bases and J 7 bases, leaving 26 bases between the germline ends. The CDR3 covers 17 residues. The CDR3 is CASTSGLATSPWNEQFF. DNA of the CDR3: TGCGCCAGCACCAGTGGGCTAGCGACCTCCCCGTGGAATGAGCAGTTCTTC.

CDR3 protein: CSAPGGGGGGTEAFF. The CDR3 DNA is TGCAGCGCTCCCGGGGGAGGGGGCGGAGGCACTGAAGCTTTCTTT. The J gene is TRBJ1-1, the V gene TRBV29-1, with 7 bases identical to TRBD1. The V gene end was trimmed by 7 bases and the J gene end by 4 bases; junction bases not matched to a gene: 15. The CDR3 covers 15 residues. The V gene's germline CDR1 is SQVTM and CDR2 ANQGSEA. Together with reference TRBV29-1 and TRBJ1-1, the CDR3 gives the full variable domain: SAVISQKPSRDICQRGTSLTIQCQVDSQVTMMFWYRQQPGQSLTLIATANQGSEATYESGFVIDKFPISRPNLTFSTLTVSNMSPEDSSIYLCSAPGGGGGGTEAFFGQGTRLTVV.

The chain is built from TRBV19 and TRBJ1-2; maybe TRBD1 (5 bases). The CDR3 loop spans 19 amino acids. Per the germline V gene, CDR1 is LNHDA and CDR2 is SQIVND (reference sequence). The V gene lost 5 bases and the J gene lost 0 bases, with 25 bases spanning the gap. CDR3 DNA: TGTGCCAGTAGTCTCCTGGAGACAGACAGTCCTCAAGCTAACTATGGCTACACCTTC. Its protein is CASSLLETDSPQANYGYTF.

The chain uses TRBV6-1 and TRBJ1-2; TRBD1 agrees at 8 bases. This CDR3 contains 14 residues. The V gene's germline CDR1 is MNHNS and CDR2 SASEGT. V lost 3 bases and J lost 5; bases outside the gene matches: 5. The CDR3 protein is CASSETGAVYGYTF. The CDR3 DNA reads as TGTGCCAGCAGTGAGACAGGGGCGGTTTATGGCTACACCTTC.

The chain couples TRBV7-6 to TRBJ1-5, with no clear D. CDR1 and CDR2 (germline): SGHVS, FNYEAQ. This CDR3 contains 15 residues. The V end was cut by 5 bases, the J end by 5 bases, with 16 bases between. This chain's CDR3 is CASSRLAGLDQPQHF. The CDR3 nucleotides are TGTGCCAGCAGCCGACTGGCCGGGCTGGATCAGCCCCAGCATTTT.

The CDR3 nucleotides read TGTGCCAGCAGCCCCCGGAGGGTTGGTGGCTACACCTTC. This translates into CASSPRRVGGYTF. The chain uses TRBV7-9 and TRBJ1-2; no clear D. The CDR3 consists of 13 residues. V was shortened by 5 bases and J by 7 bases, with 14 bases between the two germline ends. Germline CDR1 SEHNR, CDR2 FQNEAQ (reference sequence).

This clonotype has only a few counts. DNA for the CDR3: TGTGCCAGCAGTTTGTATGGATATTCTATATCGGAGACCCAGTACTTC. Amino acids: CASSLYGYSISETQYF. The chain is built from TRBV28 and TRBJ2-5, with unresolved D. Trimming cost V 3 bases and J 5 bases, with 19 bases left between them. CDR3 length: 16 amino acids. From germline, CDR1 is MDHEN and CDR2 SYDVKM.

V gene TRBV3-1 combines with J gene TRBJ2-4; 8 bases are shared with TRBD1. CDR3 size: 15 residues. The germline CDR1 and CDR2 sequences are LGHDT and YNNKEL (reference sequence). The trim removed 3 bases at V and 4 bases at J, leaving 5 bases unmatched. The CDR3 nucleotides are TGTGCCAGCAGCCATCTTCGGACAGGGAAAAACATTCAGTACTTC. It translates to CASSHLRTGKNIQYF.

This clonotype was seen only a few times. J is TRBJ2-7 and V is TRBV10-3, with 7 bases that match TRBD2. After removal of 4 bases from V and 5 bases from J, the junction contained 5 bases not matched to a gene. The CDR3 is 13 amino acids. Germline V lookup: CDR1 ENHRY, CDR2 SYGVKD. The CDR3 region is CAISVLAGDEQYF. Written as DNA, the CDR3 is TGTGCCATCAGTGTTTTGGCGGGAGACGAGCAGTACTTC.

This clonotype was seen a handful of times. The V call is TRBV12-3 or TRBV12-4, the J call TRBJ2-3; 7 bases map to TRBD1. The CDR3 consists of 13 residues. Losses at the gene ends were 5 bases for V and 6 bases for J; bases not matched to a gene: 5. The CDR3 DNA sequence: TGTGCCAGCAGTCTCCGACAGGGTGATACGCAGTATTTT. It is translated as CASSLRQGDTQYF.

The DNA of the CDR3 is TGTGCCAGCAGCTGGACGACTAGCGGGCCCTCCTACGAGCAGTACTTC. Amino acid sequence: CASSWTTSGPSYEQYF. The V and J genes are TRBV7-8 and TRBJ2-7; 10 bases align to TRBD2. The CDR3 contains 16 residues. V was pared by 4 bases and J by 0 bases, with 6 bases of the junction left unmatched. Germline V CDR1 and CDR2: SGHVS, FQNEAQ.

V is TRBV7-9 and J is TRBJ2-3, with 10 bases that match TRBD2. This CDR3 has 16 residues. V lost 5 bases to trimming and J lost 4 bases; unmatched junction nucleotides: 9. Germline CDR1 and CDR2: SEHNR and FQNEAQ (reference sequence). The CDR3 region has the DNA TGTGCCAGCAGCCGCTTTAGCGGGAGGTACCCAGATACGCAGTATTTT. Protein product: CASSRFSGRYPDTQYF.

The J gene is TRBJ2-5, the V gene TRBV9; TRBD2 matches 9 bases. There are 15 residues in the CDR3. The ends lost 1 base at V and 5 bases at J; junction bases unmatched: 6. Germline V gene sequence: CDR1 SGDLS, CDR2 YYNGEE. The CDR3 sequence: CASSVLTSGRETQYF. The CDR3 nucleotides read TGTGCCAGCAGCGTATTGACTAGCGGACGGGAGACCCAGTACTTC.

This chain joins TRBV7-9 and TRBJ1-4; 8 bases agree with TRBD1. With V trimmed by 5 bases and J by 2 bases, 4 bases remained unmatched. Germline lookup yields CDR1 SEHNR and CDR2 FQNEAQ (reference sequence). The CDR3 totals 15 residues. The CDR3 sequence: CASSGRQGTNEKLFF. Here the CDR3 DNA reads TGTGCCAGCAGCGGCCGACAGGGGACTAATGAAAAACTGTTTTTT.

This clonotype has more than one count but fewer than ten. This chain connects TRBV15 to TRBJ2-3, with D possibly TRBD1 on 6 matching bases. From germline, CDR1 is LNHNV and CDR2 YYDKDF (reference sequence). The V gene lost 1 base and the J gene lost 0 bases, with 14 bases spanning the gap. The CDR3 is made up of 17 amino acids. DNA of the CDR3: TGTGCCACCAGCAGAGGATCGACAGGTCTTAGCACAGATACGCAGTATTTT. As protein: CATSRGSTGLSTDTQYF.

This clonotype was observed a handful of times. This rearrangement joins TRBV6-5 to TRBJ2-1, with 11 bases that match TRBD2. Per the germline V gene, CDR1 is MNHEY and CDR2 is SVGAGI. Trimming cost V 4 bases and J 0 bases; bases outside gene matches: 5. The CDR3 is 17 amino acids. The CDR3 reads CASSSILAGDSYNEQFF. DNA for the CDR3: TGTGCCAGCAGTTCTATACTAGCGGGAGACTCCTACAATGAGCAGTTCTTC.

This rearrangement joins TRBV20-1 to TRBJ2-1; TRBD2 is a possible D gene (7 bases). Germline V gives CDR1 DFQATT, CDR2 SNEGSKA (reference sequence). Trimming left V 5 bases short and J 8 bases short, with 22 bases between. The CDR3 consists of 15 residues. As DNA, the CDR3 is TGCAGTGCTCCCCGAGGGGGGGGGCCTATGGATGAGCAGTTCTTC. It encodes CSAPRGGGPMDEQFF.

The gene calls are TRBV29-1 and TRBJ2-1; 7 bases fit TRBD2. CDR3 length: 12 residues. Germline trimming cut 8 bases from V and 8 bases from J; bases unmatched to any gene: 9. Germline V gene sequence: CDR1 SQVTM, CDR2 ANQGSEA. In DNA form, the CDR3 reads TGCAGCCAGACTAGCAGGTTAGATGAGCAGTTCTTC. Its translation: CSQTSRLDEQFF.

This sequence joins TRBV4-2 and TRBJ2-7; 9 bases align to TRBD2. The CDR3 has 18 amino acids. Looked up from germline, CDR1 is LGHNA and CDR2 is YNFKEQ. Germline trimming cut 0 bases from V and 0 bases from J; bases unmatched to any gene: 9. The CDR3 is CASSQEGAGTSFSYEQYF. The CDR3 DNA follows: TGTGCCAGCAGCCAAGAGGGGGCCGGGACTAGCTTCTCCTACGAGCAGTACTTC.

This clonotype was recorded a few times. The chain carries TRBV15 and TRBJ1-1; weak D call: TRBD1 (5 bases). The CDR3 consists of 16 residues. In germline, CDR1 is LNHNV, CDR2 YYDKDF (reference sequence). V dropped 0 bases and J dropped 4 bases, with 15 bases sitting between them. The CDR3 protein is CATSRESREPGTEAFF. Written as DNA, the CDR3 is TGTGCCACCAGCAGAGAGAGCAGGGAACCGGGCACTGAAGCTTTCTTT.